Sequencing of this T cell receptor beta chain was carried out in a study of blood T cells in healthy people across ages. Donors each provided about 9.5 milliliters of peripheral blood. The authors ran a second PCR of about 6 to 12 cycles using a sample-barcoded 5' primer and a J-beta primer mix. A single record per CDR3 protein comes from TCRdb applying MiXCR to the 5' RACE reads. Counted here are 800,000 or so distinct CDR3 sequences, roughly 25% occurring once; the ten biggest clones make up approximately 4%. Germline V gene data show CDR1 as LNHDA and CDR2 as SQIVND (reference sequence). Trimming removed 3 bases at V and 5 bases at J, with 19 bases between. This CDR3 has 16 residues. This clonotype has a count of ten or more. The sample was also reused in another study, on T cells of mothers and their children. That work states: Donation was provided by three healthy Caucasian mothers along with their six children. Mother-child pairs who were related displayed a slightly higher overlap than unrelated pairs, a difference that was non-significant.

This receptor was obtained from a boy aged 5 to 17 in good health. The chain recombines TRBV19 with TRBJ2-5; weak D call: TRBD2 (5 bases). Material: blood. The CDR3 loop reads CASSIRARDPVETQYF. CDR3 bases: TGTGCCAGTAGTATTCGGGCGAGGGATCCGGTCGAGACCCAGTACTTC.